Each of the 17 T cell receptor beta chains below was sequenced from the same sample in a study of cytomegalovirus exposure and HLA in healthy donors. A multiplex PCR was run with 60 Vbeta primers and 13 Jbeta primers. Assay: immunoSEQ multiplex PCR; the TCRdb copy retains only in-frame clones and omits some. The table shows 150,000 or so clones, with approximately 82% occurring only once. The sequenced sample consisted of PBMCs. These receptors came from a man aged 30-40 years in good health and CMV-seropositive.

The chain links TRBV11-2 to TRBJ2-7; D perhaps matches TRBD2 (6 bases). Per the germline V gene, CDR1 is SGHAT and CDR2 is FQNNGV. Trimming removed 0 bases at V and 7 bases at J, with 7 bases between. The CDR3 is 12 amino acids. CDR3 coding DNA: TGTGCCAGCAGCTTAGACGCGGGGGAGCAGTACTTC. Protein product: CASSLDAGEQYF.

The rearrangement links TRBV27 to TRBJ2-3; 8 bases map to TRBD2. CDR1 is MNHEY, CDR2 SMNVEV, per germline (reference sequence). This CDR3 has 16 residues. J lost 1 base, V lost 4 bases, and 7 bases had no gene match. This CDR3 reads CASSYRLARGTDTQYF. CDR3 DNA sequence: TGTGCCAGCAGTTATAGACTAGCGAGAGGCACAGATACGCAGTATTTT.

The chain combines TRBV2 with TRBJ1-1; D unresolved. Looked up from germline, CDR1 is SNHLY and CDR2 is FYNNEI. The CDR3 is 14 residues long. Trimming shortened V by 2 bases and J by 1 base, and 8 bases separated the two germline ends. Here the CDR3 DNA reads TGTGCCAGCAGTGAACTATCCCCGAACACTGAAGCTTTCTTT. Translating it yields CASSELSPNTEAFF.

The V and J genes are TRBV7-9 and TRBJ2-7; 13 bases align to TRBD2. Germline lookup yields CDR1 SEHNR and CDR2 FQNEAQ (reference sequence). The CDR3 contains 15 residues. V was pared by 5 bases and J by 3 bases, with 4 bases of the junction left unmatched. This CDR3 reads CASSARTSGSYEQYF. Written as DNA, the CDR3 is TGTGCCAGCAGCGCGAGGACTAGCGGGAGCTACGAGCAGTACTTC.

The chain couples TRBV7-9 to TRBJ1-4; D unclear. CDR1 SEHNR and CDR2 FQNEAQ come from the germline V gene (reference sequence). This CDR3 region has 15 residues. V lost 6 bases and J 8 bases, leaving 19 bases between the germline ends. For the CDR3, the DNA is TGTGCCAGCAGTGAACGTAACACCGGAGGGGAAAAACTGTTTTTT. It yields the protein CASSERNTGGEKLFF. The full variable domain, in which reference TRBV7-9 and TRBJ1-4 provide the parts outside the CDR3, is DTGVSQNPRHKITKRGQNVTFRCDPISEHNRLYWYRQTLGQGPEFLTYFQNEAQLEKSRLLSDRFSAERPKGSFSTLEIQRTEQGDSAMYLCASSERNTGGEKLFFGSGTQLSVL.

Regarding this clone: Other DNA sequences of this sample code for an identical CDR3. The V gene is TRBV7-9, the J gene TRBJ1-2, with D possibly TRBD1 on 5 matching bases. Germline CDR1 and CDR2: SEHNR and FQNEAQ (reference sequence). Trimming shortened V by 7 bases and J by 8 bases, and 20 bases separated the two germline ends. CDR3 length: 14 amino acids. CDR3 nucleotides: TGTGCCAGCACCATAGGGGACTACGCAGTCGGCTACACCTTC. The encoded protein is CASTIGDYAVGYTF.

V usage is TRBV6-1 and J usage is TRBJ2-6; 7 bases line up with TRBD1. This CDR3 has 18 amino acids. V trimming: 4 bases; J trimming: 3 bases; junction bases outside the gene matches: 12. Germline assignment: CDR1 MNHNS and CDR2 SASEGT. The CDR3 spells CASSALPGQMFGANVLTF. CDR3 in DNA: TGTGCCAGCAGTGCTTTACCGGGACAGATGTTTGGGGCCAACGTCCTGACTTTC.

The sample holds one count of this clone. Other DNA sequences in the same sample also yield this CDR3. CDR3 nucleotide sequence: TGTGCCAGCAGTTACAGTTACGAGCAGTACTTC. Protein: CASSYSYEQYF. This chain links TRBV28 with TRBJ2-7, with D uncertain. Between the trimmed V and J ends, which lost 4 bases and 4 bases, there was a span of 5 bases. The CDR3 spans 11 residues. The germline gives CDR1 MDHEN, CDR2 SYDVKM.

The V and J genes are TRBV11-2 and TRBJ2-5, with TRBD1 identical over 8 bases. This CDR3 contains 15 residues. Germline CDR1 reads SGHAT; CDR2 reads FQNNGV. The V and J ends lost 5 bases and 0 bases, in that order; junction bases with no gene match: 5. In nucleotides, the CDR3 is TGTGCCAGCAGCCTGACGGGACAGGACCAAGAGACCCAGTACTTC. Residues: CASSLTGQDQETQYF.

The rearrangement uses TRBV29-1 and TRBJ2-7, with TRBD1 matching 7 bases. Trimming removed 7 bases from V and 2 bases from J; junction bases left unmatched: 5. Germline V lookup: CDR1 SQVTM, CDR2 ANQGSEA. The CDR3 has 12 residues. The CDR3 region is CSARDSPYEQYF. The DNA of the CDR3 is TGCAGCGCCCGGGACAGCCCCTACGAGCAGTACTTC.

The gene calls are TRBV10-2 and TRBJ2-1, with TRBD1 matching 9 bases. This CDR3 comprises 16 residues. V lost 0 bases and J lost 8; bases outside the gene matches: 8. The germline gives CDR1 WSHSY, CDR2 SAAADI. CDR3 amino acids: CASSESSWYRGHEQFF. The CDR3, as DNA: TGCGCCAGCAGTGAGTCAAGTTGGTACAGGGGGCATGAGCAGTTCTTC.

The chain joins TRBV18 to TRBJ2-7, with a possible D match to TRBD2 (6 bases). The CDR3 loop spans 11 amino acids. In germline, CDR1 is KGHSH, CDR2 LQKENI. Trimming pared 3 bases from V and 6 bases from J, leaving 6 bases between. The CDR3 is CASSPGGEQYF. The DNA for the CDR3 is TGTGCCAGCTCACCGGGAGGCGAGCAGTACTTC.

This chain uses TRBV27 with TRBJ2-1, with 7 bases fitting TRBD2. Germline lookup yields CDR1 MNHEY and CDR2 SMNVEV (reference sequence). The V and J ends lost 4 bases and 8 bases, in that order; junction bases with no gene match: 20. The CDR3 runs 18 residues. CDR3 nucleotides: TGTGCCAGCAGTTCCACGGGGGGAGGCGGGAGTCACGGAGATGAGCAGTTCTTC. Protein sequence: CASSSTGGGGSHGDEQFF.

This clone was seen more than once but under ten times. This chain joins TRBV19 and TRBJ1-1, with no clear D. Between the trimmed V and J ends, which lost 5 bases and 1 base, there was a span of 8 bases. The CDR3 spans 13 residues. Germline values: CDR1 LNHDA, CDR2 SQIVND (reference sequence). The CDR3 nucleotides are TGTGCCAGTAGTGTACAGAGGAACACTGAAGCTTTCTTT. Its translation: CASSVQRNTEAFF.

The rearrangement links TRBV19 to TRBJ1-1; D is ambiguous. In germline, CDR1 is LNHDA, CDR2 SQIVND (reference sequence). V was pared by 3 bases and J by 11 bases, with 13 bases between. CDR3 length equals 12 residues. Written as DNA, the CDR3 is TGTGCCAGTAGTATGGCGGAGGCTGGCGCTTTCTTT. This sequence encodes CASSMAEAGAFF. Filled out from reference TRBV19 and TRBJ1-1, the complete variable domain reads DGGITQSPKYLFRKEGQNVTLSCEQNLNHDAMYWYRQDPGQGLRLIYYSQIVNDFQKGDIAEGYSVSREKKESFPLTVTSAQKNPTAFYLCASSMAEAGAFFGQGTRLTVV.

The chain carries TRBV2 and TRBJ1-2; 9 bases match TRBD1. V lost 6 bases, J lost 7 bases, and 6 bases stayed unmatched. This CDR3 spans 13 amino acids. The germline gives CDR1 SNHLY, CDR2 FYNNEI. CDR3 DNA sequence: TGTGCCAGCAGACAGGGGGCGTCTGCTGGCTACACCTTC. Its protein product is CASRQGASAGYTF.

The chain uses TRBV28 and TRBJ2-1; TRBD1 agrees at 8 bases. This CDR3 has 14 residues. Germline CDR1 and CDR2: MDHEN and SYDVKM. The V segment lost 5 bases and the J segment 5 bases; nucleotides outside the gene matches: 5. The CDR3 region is CASSRQGFDNEQFF. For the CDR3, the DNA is TGTGCCAGCAGTCGACAGGGGTTCGACAATGAGCAGTTCTTC.